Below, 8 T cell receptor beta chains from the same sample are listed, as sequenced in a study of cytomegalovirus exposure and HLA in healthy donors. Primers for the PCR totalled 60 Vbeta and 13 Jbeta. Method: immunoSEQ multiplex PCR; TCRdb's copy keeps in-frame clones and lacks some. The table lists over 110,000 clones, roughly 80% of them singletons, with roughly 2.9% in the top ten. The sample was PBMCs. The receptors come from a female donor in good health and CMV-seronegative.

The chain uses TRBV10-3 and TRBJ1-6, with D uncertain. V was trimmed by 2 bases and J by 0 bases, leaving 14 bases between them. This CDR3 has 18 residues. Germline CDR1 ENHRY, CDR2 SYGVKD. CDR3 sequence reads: CAISEEIGGSSYNSPLHF. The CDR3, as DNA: TGTGCCATCAGTGAGGAGATTGGCGGCTCCTCCTATAATTCACCCCTCCACTTT.

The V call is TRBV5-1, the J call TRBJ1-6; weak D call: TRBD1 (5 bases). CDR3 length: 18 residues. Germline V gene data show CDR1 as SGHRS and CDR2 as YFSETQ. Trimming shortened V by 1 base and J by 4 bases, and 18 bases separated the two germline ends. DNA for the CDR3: TGCGCCAGCAGCTTGTATACAGCTCGGGGGGAATATAATTCACCCCTCCACTTT. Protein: CASSLYTARGEYNSPLHF.

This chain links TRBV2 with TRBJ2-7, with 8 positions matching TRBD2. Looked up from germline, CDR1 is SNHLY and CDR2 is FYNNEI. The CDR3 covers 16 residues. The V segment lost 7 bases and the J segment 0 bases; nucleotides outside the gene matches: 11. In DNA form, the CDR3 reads TGTGCCAGCACCGAACCACTAGCGGCTAGCTCCTACGAGCAGTACTTC. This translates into CASTEPLAASSYEQYF. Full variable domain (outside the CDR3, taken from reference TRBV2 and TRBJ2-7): EPEVTQTPSHQVTQMGQEVILRCVPISNHLYFYWYRQILGQKVEFLVSFYNNEISEKSEIFDDQFSVERPDGSNFTLKIRSTKLEDSAMYFCASTEPLAASSYEQYFGPGTRLTVT.

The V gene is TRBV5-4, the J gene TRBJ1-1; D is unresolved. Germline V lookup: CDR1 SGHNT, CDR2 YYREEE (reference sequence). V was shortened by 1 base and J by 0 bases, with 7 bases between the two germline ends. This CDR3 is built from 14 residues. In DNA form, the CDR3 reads TGTGCCAGCAGCTTGTTCCAGGTGAACACTGAAGCTTTCTTT. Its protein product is CASSLFQVNTEAFF.

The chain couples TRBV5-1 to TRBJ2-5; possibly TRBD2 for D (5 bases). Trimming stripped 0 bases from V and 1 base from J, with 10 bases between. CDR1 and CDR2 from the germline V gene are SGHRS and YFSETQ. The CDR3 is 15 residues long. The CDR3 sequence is CASSLARAGQETQYF. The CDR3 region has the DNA TGCGCCAGCAGCTTGGCTAGGGCGGGCCAAGAGACCCAGTACTTC. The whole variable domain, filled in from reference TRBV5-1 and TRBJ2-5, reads KAGVTQTPRYLIKTRGQQVTLSCSPISGHRSVSWYQQTPGQGLQFLFEYFSETQRNKGNFPGRFSGRQFSNSRSEMNVSTLELGDSALYLCASSLARAGQETQYFGPGTRLLVL.

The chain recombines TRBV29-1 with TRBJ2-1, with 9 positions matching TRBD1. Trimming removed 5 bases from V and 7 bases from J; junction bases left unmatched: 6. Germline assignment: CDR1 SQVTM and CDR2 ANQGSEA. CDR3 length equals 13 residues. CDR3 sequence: CSVPGTGPNEQFF. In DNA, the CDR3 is TGCAGCGTTCCCGGGACAGGGCCTAATGAGCAGTTCTTC.

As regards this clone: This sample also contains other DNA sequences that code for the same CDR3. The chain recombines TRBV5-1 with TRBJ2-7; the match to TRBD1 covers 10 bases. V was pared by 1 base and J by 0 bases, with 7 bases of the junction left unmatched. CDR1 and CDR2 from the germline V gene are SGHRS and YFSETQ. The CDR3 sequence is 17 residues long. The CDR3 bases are TGCGCCAGCAGCTTGCTACCGGGACAGGGGACCTCCTACGAGCAGTACTTC. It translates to CASSLLPGQGTSYEQYF.

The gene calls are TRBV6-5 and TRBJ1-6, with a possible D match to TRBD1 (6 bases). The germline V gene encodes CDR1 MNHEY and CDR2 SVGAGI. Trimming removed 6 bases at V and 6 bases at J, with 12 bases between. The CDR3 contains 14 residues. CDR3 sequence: CASSLGQLNSPLHF. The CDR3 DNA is TGTGCCAGCAGCTTAGGACAGCTTAATTCACCCCTCCACTTT.